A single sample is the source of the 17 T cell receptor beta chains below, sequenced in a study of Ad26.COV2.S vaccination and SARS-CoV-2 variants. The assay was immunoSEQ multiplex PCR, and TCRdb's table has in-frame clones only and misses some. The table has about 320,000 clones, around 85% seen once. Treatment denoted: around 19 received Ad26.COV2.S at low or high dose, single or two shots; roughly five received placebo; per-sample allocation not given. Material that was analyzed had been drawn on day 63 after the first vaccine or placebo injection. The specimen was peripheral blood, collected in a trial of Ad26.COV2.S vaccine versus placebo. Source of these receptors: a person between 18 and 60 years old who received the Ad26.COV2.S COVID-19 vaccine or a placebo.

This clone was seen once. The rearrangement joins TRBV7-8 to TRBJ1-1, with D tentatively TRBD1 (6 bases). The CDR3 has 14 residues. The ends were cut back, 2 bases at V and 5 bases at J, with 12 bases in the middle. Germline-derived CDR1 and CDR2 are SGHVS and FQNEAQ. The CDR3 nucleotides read TGTGCCAGCAGCTTAACCCTCAGGGGAACTGAAGCTTTCTTT. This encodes CASSLTLRGTEAFF.

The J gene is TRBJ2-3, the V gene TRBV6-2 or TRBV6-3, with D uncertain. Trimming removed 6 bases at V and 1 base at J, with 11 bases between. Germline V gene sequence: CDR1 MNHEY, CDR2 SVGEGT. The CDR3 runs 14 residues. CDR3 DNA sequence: TGTGCCAGCAGCCGCAGTGCTCGCACAGATACGCAGTATTTT. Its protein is CASSRSARTDTQYF.

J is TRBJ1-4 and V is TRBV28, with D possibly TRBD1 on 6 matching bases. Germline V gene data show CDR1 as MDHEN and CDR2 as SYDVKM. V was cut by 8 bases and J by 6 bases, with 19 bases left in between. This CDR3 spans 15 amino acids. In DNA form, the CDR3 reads TGTGCCAGCCGATTGGGGGGGCCAGCGGATGAAAAACTGTTTTTT. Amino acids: CASRLGGPADEKLFF. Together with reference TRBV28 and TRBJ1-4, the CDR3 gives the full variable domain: DVKVTQSSRYLVKRTGEKVFLECVQDMDHENMFWYRQDPGLGLRLIYFSYDVKMKEKGDIPEGYSVSREKKERFSLILESASTNQTSMYLCASRLGGPADEKLFFGSGTQLSVL.

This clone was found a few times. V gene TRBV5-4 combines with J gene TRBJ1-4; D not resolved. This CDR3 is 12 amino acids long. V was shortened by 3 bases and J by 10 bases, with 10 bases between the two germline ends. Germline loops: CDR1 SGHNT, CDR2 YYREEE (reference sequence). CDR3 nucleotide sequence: TGTGCCAGCAGCTGGGCGGATGGAAAACTGTTTTTT. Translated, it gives CASSWADGKLFF.

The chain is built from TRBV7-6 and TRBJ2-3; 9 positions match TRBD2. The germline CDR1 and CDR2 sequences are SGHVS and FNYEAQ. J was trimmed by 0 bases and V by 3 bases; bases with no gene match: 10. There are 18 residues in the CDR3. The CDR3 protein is CASSLFAGGPYSTDTQYF. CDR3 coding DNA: TGTGCCAGCAGCTTGTTTGCGGGGGGGCCCTATAGCACAGATACGCAGTATTTT.

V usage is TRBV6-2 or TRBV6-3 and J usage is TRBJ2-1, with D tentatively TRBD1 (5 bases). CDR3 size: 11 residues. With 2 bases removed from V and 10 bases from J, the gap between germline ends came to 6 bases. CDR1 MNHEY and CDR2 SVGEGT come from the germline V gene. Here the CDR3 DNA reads TGTGCCAGCAGTTACGGGGCAGAGCAGTTCTTC. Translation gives CASSYGAEQFF.

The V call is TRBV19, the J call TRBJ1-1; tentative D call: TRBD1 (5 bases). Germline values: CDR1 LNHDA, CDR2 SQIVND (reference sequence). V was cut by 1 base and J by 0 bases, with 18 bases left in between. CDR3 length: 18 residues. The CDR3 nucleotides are TGTGCCAGTAGTATAGCCCCGGGACGGACCCCAATGAACACTGAAGCTTTCTTT. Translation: CASSIAPGRTPMNTEAFF.

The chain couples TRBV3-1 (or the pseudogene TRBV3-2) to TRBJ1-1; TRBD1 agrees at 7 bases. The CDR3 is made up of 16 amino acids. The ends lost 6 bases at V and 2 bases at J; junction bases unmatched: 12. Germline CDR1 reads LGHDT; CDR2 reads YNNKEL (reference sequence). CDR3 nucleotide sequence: TGTGCCAGCAGTCCTACAGGGGTAGTGGGTAACACTGAAGCTTTCTTT. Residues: CASSPTGVVGNTEAFF.

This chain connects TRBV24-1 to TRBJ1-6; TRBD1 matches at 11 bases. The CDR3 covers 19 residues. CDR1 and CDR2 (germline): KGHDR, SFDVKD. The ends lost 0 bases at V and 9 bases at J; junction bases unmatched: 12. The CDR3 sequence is CATSDLPGQGDSVGSPLHF. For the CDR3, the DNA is TGTGCCACCAGTGATTTGCCGGGACAGGGGGATTCGGTGGGTTCACCCCTCCACTTT.

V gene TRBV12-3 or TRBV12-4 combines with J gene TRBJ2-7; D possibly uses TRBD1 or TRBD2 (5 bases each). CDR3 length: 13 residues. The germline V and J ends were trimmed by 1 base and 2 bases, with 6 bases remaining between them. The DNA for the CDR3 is TGTGCCAGCAGTTTAGGGGACGCCTACGAGCAGTACTTC. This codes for CASSLGDAYEQYF.

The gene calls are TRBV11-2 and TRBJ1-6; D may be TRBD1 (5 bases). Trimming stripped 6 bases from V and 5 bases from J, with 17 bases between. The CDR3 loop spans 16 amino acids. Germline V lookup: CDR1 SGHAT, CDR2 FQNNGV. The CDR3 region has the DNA TGTGCCAGCAGTCTCCTGCCGGGGGGGAATAATTCACCCCTCCACTTT. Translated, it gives CASSLLPGGNNSPLHF.

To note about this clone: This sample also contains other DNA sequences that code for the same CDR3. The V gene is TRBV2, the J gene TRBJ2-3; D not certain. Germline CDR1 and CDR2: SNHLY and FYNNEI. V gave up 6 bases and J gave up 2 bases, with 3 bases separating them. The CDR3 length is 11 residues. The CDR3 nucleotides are TGTGCCAGCAGCTACACAGATACGCAGTATTTT. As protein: CASSYTDTQYF. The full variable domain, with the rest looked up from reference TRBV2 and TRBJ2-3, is EPEVTQTPSHQVTQMGQEVILRCVPISNHLYFYWYRQILGQKVEFLVSFYNNEISEKSEIFDDQFSVERPDGSNFTLKIRSTKLEDSAMYFCASSYTDTQYFGPGTRLTVL.

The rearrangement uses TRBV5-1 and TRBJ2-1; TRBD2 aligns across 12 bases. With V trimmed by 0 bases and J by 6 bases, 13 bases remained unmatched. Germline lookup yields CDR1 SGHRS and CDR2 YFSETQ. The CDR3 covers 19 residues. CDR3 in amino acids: CASSLGPPSGGAGSNEQFF. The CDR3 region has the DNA TGCGCCAGCAGCTTGGGTCCTCCTAGCGGGGGGGCCGGGTCCAATGAGCAGTTCTTC.

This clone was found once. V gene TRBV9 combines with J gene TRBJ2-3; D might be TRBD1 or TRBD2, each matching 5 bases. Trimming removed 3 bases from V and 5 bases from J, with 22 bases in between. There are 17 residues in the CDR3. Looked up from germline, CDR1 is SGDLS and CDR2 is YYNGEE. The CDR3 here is CASSAGTWVRAGDTQYF. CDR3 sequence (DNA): TGTGCCAGCAGCGCAGGGACGTGGGTGCGAGCAGGAGATACGCAGTATTTT.

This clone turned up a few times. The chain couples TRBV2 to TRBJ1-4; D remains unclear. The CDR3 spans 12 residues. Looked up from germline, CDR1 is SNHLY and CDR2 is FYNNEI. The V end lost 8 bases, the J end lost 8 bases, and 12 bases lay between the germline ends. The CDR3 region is CASQYLKEKLFF. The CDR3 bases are TGTGCCAGCCAATACTTGAAAGAAAAACTGTTTTTT.

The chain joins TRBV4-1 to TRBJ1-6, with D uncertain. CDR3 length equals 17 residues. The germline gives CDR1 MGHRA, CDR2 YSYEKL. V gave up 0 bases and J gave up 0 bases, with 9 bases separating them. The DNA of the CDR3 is TGCGCCAGCAGCCAAGAATTGGGGAGCTCCTATAATTCACCCCTCCACTTT. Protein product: CASSQELGSSYNSPLHF.

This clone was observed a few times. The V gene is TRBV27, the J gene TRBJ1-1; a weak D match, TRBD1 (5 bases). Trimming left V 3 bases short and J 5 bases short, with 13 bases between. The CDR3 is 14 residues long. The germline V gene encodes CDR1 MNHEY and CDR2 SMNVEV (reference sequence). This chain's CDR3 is CASSLRGGRTEAFF. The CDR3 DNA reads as TGTGCCAGCAGTTTGCGGGGGGGTAGGACTGAAGCTTTCTTT.